This T cell receptor beta chain was recorded in a study of identical twins. TCRdb re-called the 5' RACE reads through MiXCR, storing one row per CDR3 protein. The sample includes about 720,000 distinct CDR3 sequences, roughly 18% of them seen just once. Broader study findings: Zero-insertion analyses could be partly confounded by invariant MAIT and iNKT cells.

The ends were cut back, 1 base at V and 7 bases at J, with 9 bases in the middle. Per germline, CDR1 SGHRS and CDR2 YFSETQ. There are 13 residues in the CDR3. For this clonotype: Its antigen remains unidentified.

The data also belong to a second study, concerning T cells expressing NK-cell markers. That report notes: Leadership of the CD3+CD56-NKG2C+ fraction also belonged to these clonotypes in a handful of donors.

Sequenced input: PBMCs. The chain is built from TRBV5-1 and TRBJ1-5; perhaps TRBD1 as D (6 bases). The receptor was derived from a woman aged 18-29 years in good health. CDR3 DNA: TGCGCCAGCAGCTTGTCGCAGGGGCAGCCCCAGCATTTT. This translates into CASSLSQGQPQHF. The full variable domain, its missing parts supplied by reference TRBV5-1 and TRBJ1-5, is KAGVTQTPRYLIKTRGQQVTLSCSPISGHRSVSWYQQTPGQGLQFLFEYFSETQRNKGNFPGRFSGRQFSNSRSEMNVSTLELGDSALYLCASSLSQGQPQHFGDGTRLSIL.